This T cell receptor beta chain was found in a study of blood T cells in healthy people across ages. Study details: Per two T cells, about one barcoded beta molecule was captured through template switching.

PCR was performed a second time for about 6 to 12 cycles using a sample-barcoded 5' primer and a J-beta primer mix. No fewer than 2.5 million CDR3-containing paired-end reads came from each sample. MiXCR, run by TCRdb on the 5' RACE reads, gives a single entry per CDR3 protein. The table lists 980,000 or so distinct CDR3 sequences, roughly 43% of them singletons. The source is a man younger than 45 in good health. Sequencing input: blood.

This CDR3 reads CASSFTWLNTDTQYF. The CDR3 DNA sequence: TGCGCCAGCAGCTTTACCTGGCTTAACACAGATACGCAGTATTTT. J is TRBJ2-3 and V is TRBV5-1; no clear D gene. Deletions cut 2 bases from V and 2 bases from J, with 12 bases between. CDR3 length: 15 amino acids. Germline CDR1 reads SGHRS; CDR2 reads YFSETQ.